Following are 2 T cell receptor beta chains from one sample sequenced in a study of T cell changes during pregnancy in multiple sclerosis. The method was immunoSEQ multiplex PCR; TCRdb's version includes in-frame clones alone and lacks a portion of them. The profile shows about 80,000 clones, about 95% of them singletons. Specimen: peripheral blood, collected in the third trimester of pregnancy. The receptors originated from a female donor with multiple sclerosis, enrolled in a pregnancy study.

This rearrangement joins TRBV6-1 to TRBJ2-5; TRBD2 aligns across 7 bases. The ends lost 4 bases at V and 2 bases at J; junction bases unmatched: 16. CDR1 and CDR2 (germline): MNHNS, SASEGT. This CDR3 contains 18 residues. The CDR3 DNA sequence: TGTGCCAGCAGTGTTCATGTGTCGGGGGGTTTTCTACAAGAGACCCAGTACTTC. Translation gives CASSVHVSGGFLQETQYF.

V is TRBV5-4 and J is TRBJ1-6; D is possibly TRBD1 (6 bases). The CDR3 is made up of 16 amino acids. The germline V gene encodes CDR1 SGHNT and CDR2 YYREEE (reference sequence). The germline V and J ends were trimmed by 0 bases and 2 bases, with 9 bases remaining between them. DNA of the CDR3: TGTGCCAGCAGCTTGGACAGGGTGGCCTATAATTCACCCCTCCACTTT. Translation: CASSLDRVAYNSPLHF.